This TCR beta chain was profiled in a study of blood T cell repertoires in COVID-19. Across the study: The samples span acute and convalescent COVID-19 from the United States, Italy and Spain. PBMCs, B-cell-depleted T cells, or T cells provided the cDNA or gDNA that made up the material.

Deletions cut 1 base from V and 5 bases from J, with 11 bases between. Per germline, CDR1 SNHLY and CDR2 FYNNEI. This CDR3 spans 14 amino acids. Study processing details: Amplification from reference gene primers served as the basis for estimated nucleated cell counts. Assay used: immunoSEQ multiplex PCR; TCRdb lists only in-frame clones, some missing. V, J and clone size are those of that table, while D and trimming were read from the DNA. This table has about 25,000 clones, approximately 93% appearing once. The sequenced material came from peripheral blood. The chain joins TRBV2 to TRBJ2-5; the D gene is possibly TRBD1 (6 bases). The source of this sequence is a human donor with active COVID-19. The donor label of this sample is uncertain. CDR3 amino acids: CASSEGNRGETQYF. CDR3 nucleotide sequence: TGTGCCAGCAGTGAAGGCAATAGGGGGGAGACCCAGTACTTC.